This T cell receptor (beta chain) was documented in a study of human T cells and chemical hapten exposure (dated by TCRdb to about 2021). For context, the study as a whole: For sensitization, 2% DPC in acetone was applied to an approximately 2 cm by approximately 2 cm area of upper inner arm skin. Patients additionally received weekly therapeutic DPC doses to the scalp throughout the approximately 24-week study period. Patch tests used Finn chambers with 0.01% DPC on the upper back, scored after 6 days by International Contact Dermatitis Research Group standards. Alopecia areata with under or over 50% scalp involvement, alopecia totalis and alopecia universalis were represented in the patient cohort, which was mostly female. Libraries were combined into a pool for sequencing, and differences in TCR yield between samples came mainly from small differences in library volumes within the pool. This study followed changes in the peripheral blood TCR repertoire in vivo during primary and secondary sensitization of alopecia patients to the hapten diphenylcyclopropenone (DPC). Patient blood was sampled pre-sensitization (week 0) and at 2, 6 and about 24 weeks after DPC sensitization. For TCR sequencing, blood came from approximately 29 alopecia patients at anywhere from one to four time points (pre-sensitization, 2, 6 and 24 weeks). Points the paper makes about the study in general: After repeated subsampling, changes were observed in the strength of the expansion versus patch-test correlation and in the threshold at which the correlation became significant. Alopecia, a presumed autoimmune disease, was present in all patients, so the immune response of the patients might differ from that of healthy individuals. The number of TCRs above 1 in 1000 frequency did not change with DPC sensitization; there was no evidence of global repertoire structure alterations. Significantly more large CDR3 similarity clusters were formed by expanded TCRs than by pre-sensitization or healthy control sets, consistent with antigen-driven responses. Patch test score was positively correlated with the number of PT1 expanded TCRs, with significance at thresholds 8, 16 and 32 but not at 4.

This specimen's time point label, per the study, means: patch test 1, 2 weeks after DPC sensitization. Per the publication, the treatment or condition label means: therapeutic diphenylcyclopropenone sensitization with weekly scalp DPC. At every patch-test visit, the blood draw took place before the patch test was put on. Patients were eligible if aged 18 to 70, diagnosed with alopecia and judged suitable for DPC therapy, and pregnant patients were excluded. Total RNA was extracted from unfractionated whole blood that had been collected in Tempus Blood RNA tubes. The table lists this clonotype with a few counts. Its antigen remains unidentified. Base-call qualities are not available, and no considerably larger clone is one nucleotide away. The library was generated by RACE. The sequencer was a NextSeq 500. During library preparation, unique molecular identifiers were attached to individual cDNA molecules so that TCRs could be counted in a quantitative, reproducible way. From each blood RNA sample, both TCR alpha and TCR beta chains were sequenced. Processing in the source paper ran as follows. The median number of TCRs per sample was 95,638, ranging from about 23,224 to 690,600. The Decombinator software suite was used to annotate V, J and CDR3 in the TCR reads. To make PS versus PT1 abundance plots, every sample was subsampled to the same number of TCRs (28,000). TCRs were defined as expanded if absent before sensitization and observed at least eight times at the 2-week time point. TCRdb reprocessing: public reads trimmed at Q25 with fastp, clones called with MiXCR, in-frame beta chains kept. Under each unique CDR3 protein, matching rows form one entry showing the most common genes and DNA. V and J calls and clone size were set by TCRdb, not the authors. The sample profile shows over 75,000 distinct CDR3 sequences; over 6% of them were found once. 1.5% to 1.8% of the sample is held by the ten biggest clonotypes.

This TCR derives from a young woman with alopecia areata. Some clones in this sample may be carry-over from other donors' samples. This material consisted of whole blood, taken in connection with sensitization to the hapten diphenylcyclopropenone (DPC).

The base sequence is TGTGCCAGTAGTACGGGGACATGGCTGGAGTATGGCTACACCTTC. The encoded protein is CASSTGTWLEYGYTF. Rearrangement joined TRBV19 to TRBJ1-2; TRBD1 might be the D gene, on 6 matching bases. The cysteine opens and the phenylalanine closes a CDR3 of 15 amino acids. CDR3 DNA only is kept here, 45 bases in frame from base 1. The germline V gene (reference sequence) sets CDR1 to LNHDA and CDR2 to SQIVND. V is shortened by 4 bases, J by 5 bases, and the region joining them spans 17 bases. Reference TRBV19 and TRBJ1-2 proteins supply the regions before and after the CDR3; the full variable domain is: DGGITQSPKYLFRKEGQNVTLSCEQNLNHDAMYWYRQDPGQGLRLIYYSQIVNDFQKGDIAEGYSVSREKKESFPLTVTSAQKNPTAFYLCASSTGTWLEYGYTFGSGTRLTVV.